A selection of T cell receptor beta chains follows, all from one sample in a study of OX40 agonist ivuxolimab in advanced cancers. Generated by immunoSEQ multiplex PCR, the TCRdb table keeps only in-frame clones and is missing some. The table has under 20,000 clones, 70% to 75% seen once. The source was CD4+ or CD8+ T cells sorted from blood, collected in a trial of the OX40 agonist ivuxolimab. All receptors come from an adult with an advanced solid tumor such as melanoma, head and neck, liver or kidney cancer. Each CDR3 is given without its conserved first and last residue. The order of the fields is D gene, V gene, CDR3 length, CDR3 protein. The D gene is left open where the match is weak.

>TRBD1|TRBV9|12
ASNAGTGRDEQY
>TRBD1|TRBV5-6|12
ASSETGSYNEQF
>.|TRBV11-2|13
ASSLGAGARETQY
>.|TRBV28|13
ASSLYLGSYNEQF
>.|TRBV2|12
ASSDRVNTGELF
>.|TRBV5-1|12
ASSLGGSRTEAF
>.|TRBV5-1|11
ASSPGWDYGYT
>.|TRBV6-1|12
ASSEWGYQETQY
>.|TRBV19|17
ASKGTPDTPGILTDTQY
>TRBD1|TRBV7-9|13
ASSYFGAGGYGYT
>.|TRBV25-1|10
ASSVQGTEAF
>.|TRBV6-4|12
ASSDSPGDHEQF
>.|TRBV7-8|15
ASSPSPGVSGTGELF
>TRBD2|TRBV6-6|14
ASSLTGLAGADTQY
>.|TRBV6-6|12
ASSYAQRTGELF
>.|TRBV6-1|12
ASTLWAVNTEAF
>.|TRBV2|10
ASSEDTALQY
>.|TRBV4-2|12
ASSQALGSYEGY
>TRBD2|TRBV7-9|12
ASIGTSGAETQY
>TRBD2|TRBV4-2|15
ASSHTEASGMWYEQY
>.|TRBV27|17
ASSHWGGSPFLAKNIQY
>TRBD2|TRBV9|16
ASSVDWGTSANTGELF
>.|TRBV6-6|14
ASSYPSSGAGHEQF
>.|TRBV6-6|9
ASSYSNEQY
>.|TRBV7-8|12
ASSLGTAYQPQH
>TRBD1|TRBV5-4|14
ASSEVGQGGVYGYT
>.|TRBV5-5|12
ASSLASAADTQY
>.|TRBV10-1|11
ASSGGQNYEQY
>.|TRBV19|13
ASSGTFNSNQPQH
>.|TRBV7-2|11
ASSLGWTDTQY
>.|TRBV5-4|11
ASSLVAFNEQF
>TRBD1|TRBV25-1|12
ASSEWDSRETQY
>TRBD2|TRBV10-1|15
ASSEWGGRGETHEQF
>TRBD1|TRBV6-1|13
ASSEVPPTGDEQY
>.|TRBV5-1|11
ASSLDDSGGYT
>.|TRBV6-5|13
ASSPGTTGDYGYT
>.|TRBV6-5|12
ASSYDRENTEAF
>.|TRBV7-9|10
ASSGLNTEAF
>.|TRBV27|12
ASSFGGNTDTQY
>.|TRBV15|16
ATSRIPGGGGPGGELF